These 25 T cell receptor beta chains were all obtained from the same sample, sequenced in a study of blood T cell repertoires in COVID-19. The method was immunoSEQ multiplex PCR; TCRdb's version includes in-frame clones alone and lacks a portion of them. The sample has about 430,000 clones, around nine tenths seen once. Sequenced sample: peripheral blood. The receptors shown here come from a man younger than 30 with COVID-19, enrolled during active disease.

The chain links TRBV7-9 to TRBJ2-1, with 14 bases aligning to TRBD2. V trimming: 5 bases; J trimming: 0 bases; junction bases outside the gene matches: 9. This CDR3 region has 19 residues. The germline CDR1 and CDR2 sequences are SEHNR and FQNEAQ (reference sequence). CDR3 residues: CASSPGLAGDQYSYNEQFF. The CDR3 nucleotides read TGTGCCAGCAGCCCGGGACTAGCGGGGGACCAGTACTCCTACAATGAGCAGTTCTTC.

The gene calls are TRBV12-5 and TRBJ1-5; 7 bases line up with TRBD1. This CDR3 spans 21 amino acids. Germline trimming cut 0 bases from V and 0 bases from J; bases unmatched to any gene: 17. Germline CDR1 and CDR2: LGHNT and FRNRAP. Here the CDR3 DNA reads TGTGCTAGTGGTTTGGTACTCAGGTACAACACAGGGGAAGTTAGCAATCAGCCCCAGCATTTT. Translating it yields CASGLVLRYNTGEVSNQPQHF.

The DNA for the CDR3 is TGTGCCAGCAGGAACAGGGGGCCGGTCTATGGCTACACCTTC. It translates to CASRNRGPVYGYTF. The gene calls are TRBV6-5 and TRBJ1-2; 9 nucleotides match TRBD1. V dropped 6 bases and J dropped 4; count of bases not matched to a gene: 6. The CDR3 is 14 residues long. The germline gives CDR1 MNHEY, CDR2 SVGAGI.

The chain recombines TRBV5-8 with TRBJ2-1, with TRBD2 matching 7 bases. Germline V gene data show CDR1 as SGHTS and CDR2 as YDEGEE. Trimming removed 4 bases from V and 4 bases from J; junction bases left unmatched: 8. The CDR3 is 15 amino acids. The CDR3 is CASSRNPGGYNEQFF. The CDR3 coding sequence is TGTGCCAGCAGCAGGAATCCGGGGGGATACAATGAGCAGTTCTTC.

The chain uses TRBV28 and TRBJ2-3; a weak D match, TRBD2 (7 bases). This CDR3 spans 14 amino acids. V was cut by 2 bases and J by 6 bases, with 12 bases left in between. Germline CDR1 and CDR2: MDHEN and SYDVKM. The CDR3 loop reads CASSLTGGRDTQYF. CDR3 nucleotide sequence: TGTGCCAGCAGTTTAACGGGGGGCAGGGATACGCAGTATTTT.

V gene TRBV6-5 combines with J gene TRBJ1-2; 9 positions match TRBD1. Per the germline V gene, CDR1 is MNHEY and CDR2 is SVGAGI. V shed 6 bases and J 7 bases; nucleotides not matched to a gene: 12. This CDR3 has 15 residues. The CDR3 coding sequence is TGTGCCAGCAGGCCTACAGGGGGCGCCGGCGGTGGCTACACCTTC. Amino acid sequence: CASRPTGGAGGGYTF.

The CDR3 nucleotides read TGTGCCAGCTCACTAAATTCCTACAATGAGCAGTTCTTC. Protein product: CASSLNSYNEQFF. The V gene is TRBV18, the J gene TRBJ2-1; D ambiguous. This CDR3 has 13 amino acids. Germline CDR1 and CDR2: KGHSH and LQKENI. Trimming shortened V by 4 bases and J by 1 base, and 5 bases separated the two germline ends.

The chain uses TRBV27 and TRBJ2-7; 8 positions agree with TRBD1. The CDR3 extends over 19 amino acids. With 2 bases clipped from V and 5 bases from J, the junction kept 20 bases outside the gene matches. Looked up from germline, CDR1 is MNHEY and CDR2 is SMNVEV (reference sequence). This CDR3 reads CASSLEVRGRSVGLHEQYF. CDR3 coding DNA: TGTGCCAGCAGTTTAGAAGTCAGGGGGCGCTCGGTTGGTCTCCACGAGCAGTACTTC.

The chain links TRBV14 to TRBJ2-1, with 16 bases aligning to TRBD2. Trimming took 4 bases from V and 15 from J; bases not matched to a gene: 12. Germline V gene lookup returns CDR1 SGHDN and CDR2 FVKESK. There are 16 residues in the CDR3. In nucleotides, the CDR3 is TGTGCCAGCAGCCGCCCGGGACTAGCGGGAGGGCCCAGCCTGTTCTTC. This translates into CASSRPGLAGGPSLFF.

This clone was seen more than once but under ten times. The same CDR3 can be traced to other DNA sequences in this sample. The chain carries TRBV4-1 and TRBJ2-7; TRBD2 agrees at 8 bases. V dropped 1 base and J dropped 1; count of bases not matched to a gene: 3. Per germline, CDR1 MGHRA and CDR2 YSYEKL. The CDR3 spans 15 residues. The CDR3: CASSQASGPSYEQYF. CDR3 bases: TGCGCCAGCAGCCAAGCTAGCGGGCCGTCCTACGAGCAGTACTTC.

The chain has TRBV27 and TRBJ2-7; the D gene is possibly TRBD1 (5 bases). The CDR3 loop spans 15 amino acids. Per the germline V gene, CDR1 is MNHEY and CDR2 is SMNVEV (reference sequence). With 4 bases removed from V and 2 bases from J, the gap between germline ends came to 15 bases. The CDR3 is CASSSPQGRAYEQYF. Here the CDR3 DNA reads TGTGCCAGCAGTTCTCCGCAGGGAAGGGCCTACGAGCAGTACTTC.

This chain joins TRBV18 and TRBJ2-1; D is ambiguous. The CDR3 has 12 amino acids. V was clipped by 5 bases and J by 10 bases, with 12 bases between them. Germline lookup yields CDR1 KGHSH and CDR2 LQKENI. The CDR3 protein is CASSNAVREQFF. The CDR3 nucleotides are TGTGCCAGCTCAAACGCCGTGCGGGAGCAGTTCTTC.

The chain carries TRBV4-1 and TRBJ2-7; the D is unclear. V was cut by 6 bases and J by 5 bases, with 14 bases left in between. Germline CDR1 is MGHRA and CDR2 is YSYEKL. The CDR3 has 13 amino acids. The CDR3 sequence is CASSRVNVNEQYF. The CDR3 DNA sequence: TGCGCCAGCAGTCGAGTGAACGTAAACGAGCAGTACTTC.

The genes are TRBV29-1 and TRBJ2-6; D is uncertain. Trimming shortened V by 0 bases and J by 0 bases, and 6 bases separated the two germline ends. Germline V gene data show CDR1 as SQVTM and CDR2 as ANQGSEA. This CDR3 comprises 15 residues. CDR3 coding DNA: TGCAGCGTTGAAGATGGTAGCTCTGGGGCCAACGTCCTGACTTTC. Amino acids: CSVEDGSSGANVLTF.

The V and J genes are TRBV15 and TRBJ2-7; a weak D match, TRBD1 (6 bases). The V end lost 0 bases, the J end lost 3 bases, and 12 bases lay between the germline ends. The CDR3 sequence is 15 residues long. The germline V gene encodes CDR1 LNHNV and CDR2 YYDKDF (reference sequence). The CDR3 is CATSREGVGGYEQYF. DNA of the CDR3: TGTGCCACCAGCAGAGAAGGGGTAGGGGGCTACGAGCAGTACTTC. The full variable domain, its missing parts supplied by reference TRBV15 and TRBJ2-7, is DAMVIQNPRYQVTQFGKPVTLSCSQTLNHNVMYWYQQKSSQAPKLLFHYYDKDFNNEADTPDNFQSRRPNTSFCFLDIRSPGLGDTAMYLCATSREGVGGYEQYFGPGTRLTVT.

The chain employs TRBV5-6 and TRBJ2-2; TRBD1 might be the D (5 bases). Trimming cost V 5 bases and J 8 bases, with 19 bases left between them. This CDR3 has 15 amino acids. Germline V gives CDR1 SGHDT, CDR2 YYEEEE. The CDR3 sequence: CASSNRHAGPGELFF. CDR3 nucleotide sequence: TGTGCCAGCAGTAACCGACATGCAGGGCCAGGGGAGCTGTTTTTT.

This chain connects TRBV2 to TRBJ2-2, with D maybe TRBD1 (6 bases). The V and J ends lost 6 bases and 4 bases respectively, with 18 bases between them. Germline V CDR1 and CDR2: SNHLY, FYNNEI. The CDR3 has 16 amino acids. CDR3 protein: CASSPQAQGGTGELFF. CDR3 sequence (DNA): TGTGCCAGCAGCCCTCAGGCCCAAGGGGGCACCGGGGAGCTGTTTTTT.

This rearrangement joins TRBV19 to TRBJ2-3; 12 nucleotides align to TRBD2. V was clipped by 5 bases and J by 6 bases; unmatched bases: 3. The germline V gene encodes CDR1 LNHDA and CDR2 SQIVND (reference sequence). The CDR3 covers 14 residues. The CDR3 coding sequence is TGTGCCAGTAGTCTAGCGGGGGGGCGGGATACGCAGTATTTT. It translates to CASSLAGGRDTQYF.

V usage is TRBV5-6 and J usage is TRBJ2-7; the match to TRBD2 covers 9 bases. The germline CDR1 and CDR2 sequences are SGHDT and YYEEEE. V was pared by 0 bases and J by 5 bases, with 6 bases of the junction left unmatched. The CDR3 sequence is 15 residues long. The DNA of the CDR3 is TGTGCCAGCAGCTTGGTAGCGGGAGAATTCCACGAGCAGTACTTC. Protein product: CASSLVAGEFHEQYF.

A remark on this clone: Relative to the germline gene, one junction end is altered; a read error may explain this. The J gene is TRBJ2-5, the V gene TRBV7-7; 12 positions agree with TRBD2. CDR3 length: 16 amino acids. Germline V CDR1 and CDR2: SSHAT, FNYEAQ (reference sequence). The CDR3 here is CASSLGGLAGRETQYF. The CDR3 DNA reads TGTGCTAGCAGCTTAGGTGGACTAGCGGGAAGGGAGACCCAGTACTTC.

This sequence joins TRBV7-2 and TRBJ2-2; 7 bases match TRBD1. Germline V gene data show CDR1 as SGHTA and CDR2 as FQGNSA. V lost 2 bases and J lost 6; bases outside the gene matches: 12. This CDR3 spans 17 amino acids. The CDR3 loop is CASSLLGTGVGPGELFF. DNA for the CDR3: TGTGCCAGCAGCTTACTAGGTACAGGGGTAGGCCCCGGGGAGCTGTTTTTT.

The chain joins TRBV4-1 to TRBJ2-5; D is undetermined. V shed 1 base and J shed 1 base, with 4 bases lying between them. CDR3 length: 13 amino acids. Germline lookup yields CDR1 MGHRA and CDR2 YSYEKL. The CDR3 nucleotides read TGCGCCAGCAGCCAAGTCCGCCAAGAGACCCAGTACTTC. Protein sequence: CASSQVRQETQYF.

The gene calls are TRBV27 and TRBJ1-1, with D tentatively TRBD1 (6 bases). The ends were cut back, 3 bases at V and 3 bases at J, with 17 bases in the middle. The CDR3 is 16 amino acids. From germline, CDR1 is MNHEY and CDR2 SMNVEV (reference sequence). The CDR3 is CASSFPRDNPYTEAFF. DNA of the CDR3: TGTGCCAGCAGTTTCCCTCGGGACAATCCGTACACTGAAGCTTTCTTT.

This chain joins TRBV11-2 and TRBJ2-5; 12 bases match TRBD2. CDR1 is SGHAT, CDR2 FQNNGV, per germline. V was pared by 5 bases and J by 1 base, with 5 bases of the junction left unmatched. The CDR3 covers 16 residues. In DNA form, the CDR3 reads TGTGCCAGCAGCGCTACTAGCGGGGGGTTCCAAGAGACCCAGTACTTC. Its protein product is CASSATSGGFQETQYF.

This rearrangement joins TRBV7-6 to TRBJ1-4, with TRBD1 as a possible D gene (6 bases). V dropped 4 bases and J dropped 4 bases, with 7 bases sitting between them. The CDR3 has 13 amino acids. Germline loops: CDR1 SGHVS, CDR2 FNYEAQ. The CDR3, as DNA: TGTGCCAGCAGCTCACAGGGTAATGAAAAACTGTTTTTT. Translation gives CASSSQGNEKLFF.